This entry lists 20 T cell receptor beta chains sequenced from one sample in a study of T-cell memory formation after mild COVID-19. TCRdb re-called the 5' RACE reads with MiXCR, one entry per CDR3 protein. Among some 68,000 distinct CDR3 sequences listed, approximately 16% were seen once. Specimen: PBMCs or a T cell subset sorted from them (not recorded which). The receptors come from an adult woman who had mild COVID-19 (a few samples of this study predate the infection). Cell type and time point are not known.

V and J are TRBV29-1 and TRBJ2-1; TRBD1 matches at 8 bases. The CDR3 has 14 amino acids. The trim removed 7 bases at V and 5 bases at J, leaving 10 bases unmatched. Germline V gives CDR1 SQVTM, CDR2 ANQGSEA. CDR3 in DNA: TGCAGCGCTTCACCCGGGACAGGCGACAATGAGCAGTTCTTC. Encoded protein: CSASPGTGDNEQFF.

The chain recombines TRBV12-3 or TRBV12-4 with TRBJ2-2; tentatively, D is TRBD2 (6 bases). V was cut by 5 bases and J by 1 base, with 11 bases left in between. The CDR3 contains 15 residues. The CDR3: CASSISSENTGELFF. As DNA, the CDR3 is TGTGCCAGCAGTATATCTAGCGAGAACACCGGGGAGCTGTTTTTT.

This clonotype came up a few times. The chain employs TRBV4-1 and TRBJ2-7; the match to TRBD1 covers 9 bases. The CDR3 runs 16 residues. V lost 2 bases to trimming and J lost 6 bases; unmatched junction nucleotides: 11. Looked up from germline, CDR1 is MGHRA and CDR2 is YSYEKL. CDR3 sequence (DNA): TGCGCCAGCAGCCAACTAGCCGGGACAGGGTTAAGCGAGCAGTACTTC. Its translation is CASSQLAGTGLSEQYF.

The table lists this clonotype with a few counts. V is TRBV6-5 and J is TRBJ2-1; D uncertain. CDR1 is MNHEY, CDR2 SVGAGI, per germline. With 8 bases removed from V and 5 bases from J, the gap between germline ends came to 4 bases. The CDR3 loop spans 10 amino acids. CDR3 in DNA: TGTGCCAGCGGAGACAATGAGCAGTTCTTC. This translates into CASGDNEQFF.

V and J are TRBV30 and TRBJ2-2; the match to TRBD1 covers 9 bases. The ends lost 7 bases at V and 6 bases at J; junction bases unmatched: 9. The CDR3 consists of 14 residues. Germline assignment: CDR1 GTSNPN and CDR2 SVGIG (reference sequence). In DNA form, the CDR3 reads TGTGCCTTACCGGGACAGGGCTTGCCCGGGGAGCTGTTTTTT. Translation gives CALPGQGLPGELFF.

This clonotype was seen more than once but under ten times. The chain carries TRBV24-1 and TRBJ2-7; D is unresolved. V was shortened by 4 bases and J by 5 bases, with 8 bases between the two germline ends. The CDR3 totals 12 residues. CDR1 KGHDR and CDR2 SFDVKD come from the germline V gene. The CDR3 DNA reads as TGTGCCACCAGTGACCAAGGACACGAGCAGTACTTC. Its protein product is CATSDQGHEQYF.

This clonotype has ten or more counts. The V gene is TRBV4-1, the J gene TRBJ2-7; 7 bases align to TRBD2. The CDR3 covers 15 residues. The J segment lost 3 bases and the V segment lost 4 bases, leaving 9 bases of the junction unmatched. CDR1 is MGHRA and CDR2 is YSYEKL in the germline V gene. The CDR3 nucleotides are TGCGCCAGCAGCCCCCAGGGTAGCGGGTTCTACGAGCAGTACTTC. It is translated as CASSPQGSGFYEQYF.

The rearrangement joins TRBV6-5 to TRBJ2-3; 8 positions match TRBD1. The J segment lost 0 bases and the V segment lost 2 bases, leaving 7 bases of the junction unmatched. In germline, CDR1 is MNHEY, CDR2 SVGAGI. The CDR3 covers 17 residues. The CDR3 nucleotides read TGTGCCAGCAGTTACGGGACAGGCGTACCTAGCACAGATACGCAGTATTTT. Its protein is CASSYGTGVPSTDTQYF.

This sequence joins TRBV7-9 and TRBJ2-3, with 10 bases lining up with TRBD2. CDR1 is SEHNR, CDR2 FQNEAQ, per germline (reference sequence). The CDR3 covers 18 residues. The junction had 16 bases not matched to a gene; V was cut back by 2 bases and J by 8 bases. CDR3 sequence: CASSLTPGTSDMSGTQYF. CDR3 sequence (DNA): TGTGCCAGCAGCTTAACCCCCGGGACTAGCGATATGAGCGGTACGCAGTATTTT.

V usage is TRBV7-9 and J usage is TRBJ2-3; no clear D gene. The CDR3 is made up of 13 amino acids. V lost 2 bases to trimming and J lost 5 bases, with 8 bases between them. Looked up from germline, CDR1 is SEHNR and CDR2 is FQNEAQ (reference sequence). CDR3 amino acids: CASSLLLRDTQYF. The CDR3 coding sequence is TGTGCCAGCAGCTTATTATTACGAGATACGCAGTATTTT. The whole variable domain, filled in from reference TRBV7-9 and TRBJ2-3, reads DTGVSQNPRHKITKRGQNVTFRCDPISEHNRLYWYRQTLGQGPEFLTYFQNEAQLEKSRLLSDRFSAERPKGSFSTLEIQRTEQGDSAMYLCASSLLLRDTQYFGPGTRLTVL.

The genes are TRBV9 and TRBJ2-1; 7 nucleotides line up with TRBD2. The CDR3 sequence is 13 residues long. V shed 0 bases, J shed 7 bases, and the junction held 1 base outside the gene matches. CDR1 is SGDLS and CDR2 is YYNGEE in the germline V gene. The CDR3 nucleotides are TGTGCCAGCAGCGTAGCGGGAGGAAATGAGCAGTTCTTC. It is translated as CASSVAGGNEQFF.

The CDR3 is CASSLISGSSYEQYF. In DNA, the CDR3 is TGTGCCAGCAGCTTGATTAGCGGGTCCTCCTACGAGCAGTACTTC. This sequence joins TRBV5-6 and TRBJ2-7; 7 nucleotides line up with TRBD2. With 1 base clipped from V and 0 bases from J, the junction kept 4 bases outside the gene matches. This CDR3 contains 15 residues. Germline V gene lookup returns CDR1 SGHDT and CDR2 YYEEEE.

CDR3 region: CSATGPSDGYNEQFF. The DNA of the CDR3 is TGCAGTGCTACGGGTCCGAGTGACGGCTACAATGAGCAGTTCTTC. The chain has TRBV20-1 and TRBJ2-1, with D hard to call. The CDR3 totals 15 residues. Germline CDR1 DFQATT, CDR2 SNEGSKA (reference sequence). Between the trimmed V and J ends, which lost 4 bases and 3 bases, there was a span of 16 bases.

In this sample, this clonotype turned up once. This chain connects TRBV30 to TRBJ2-1; D possibly uses TRBD1 or TRBD2 (5 bases each). V gave up 3 bases and J gave up 6 bases, with 6 bases separating them. The CDR3 sequence is 11 residues long. Per germline, CDR1 GTSNPN and CDR2 SVGIG (reference sequence). The CDR3 reads CAWSGANEQFF. DNA for the CDR3: TGTGCCTGGAGCGGGGCCAATGAGCAGTTCTTC.

This clonotype was picked up a small number of times. At one of its ends the junction is not consistent with the germline gene, which may arise from a read error. This chain connects TRBV7-2 to TRBJ2-5; 8 bases agree with TRBD1. The CDR3 spans 10 residues. CDR1 is SGHTA, CDR2 FQGNSA, per germline. The CDR3 DNA reads as TGTGCCAGCAGCTCAGGCAGGGGGCCATTC. It specifies CASSSGRGPF.

J is TRBJ2-7 and V is TRBV29-1; a weak D match, TRBD1 (6 bases). The CDR3 has 11 residues. From germline, CDR1 is SQVTM and CDR2 ANQGSEA. Trimming pared 7 bases from V and 1 base from J, leaving 8 bases between. The CDR3 region has the DNA TGCAGCGCTGGGACATCCTACGAGCAGTACTTC. It translates to CSAGTSYEQYF.

The V and J genes are TRBV20-1 and TRBJ2-1, with D perhaps matching TRBD2 (6 bases). The V gene lost 5 bases and the J gene lost 7 bases, with 24 bases spanning the gap. This CDR3 is built from 16 residues. CDR1 and CDR2 from the germline V gene are DFQATT and SNEGSKA (reference sequence). The chain's CDR3 is CSARKIRGGIANEQFF. The CDR3 nucleotides are TGCAGTGCTCGAAAGATAAGGGGAGGCATAGCGAATGAGCAGTTCTTC.

There are a few counts of this clonotype. The chain combines TRBV25-1 with TRBJ2-5; unclear D gene. The CDR3 has 15 amino acids. CDR1 is MGHDK and CDR2 is SYGVNS in the germline V gene. Trimming pared 1 base from V and 5 bases from J, leaving 14 bases between. CDR3 sequence (DNA): TGTGCCAGCAGTGAATTCTCACAGAAGATGGAGACCCAGTACTTC. This sequence encodes CASSEFSQKMETQYF.

This clonotype was seen only a few times. The chain links TRBV12-3 or TRBV12-4 to TRBJ1-2, with 7 bases aligning to TRBD1. The CDR3 spans 14 residues. The trim removed 3 bases at V and 8 bases at J, leaving 9 bases unmatched. The CDR3 reads CASSFRLTGQGYTF. CDR3 coding DNA: TGTGCCAGCAGTTTCAGGTTGACAGGGCAAGGCTACACCTTC.

This clonotype turned up a few times. This rearrangement joins TRBV27 to TRBJ1-5; 8 bases line up with TRBD1. The J segment lost 1 base and the V segment lost 5 bases, leaving 10 bases of the junction unmatched. The CDR3 covers 17 residues. The germline gives CDR1 MNHEY, CDR2 SMNVEV (reference sequence). The CDR3 loop reads CASSHQTGGRSNQPQHF. The CDR3 DNA is TGTGCCAGCAGTCACCAAACAGGGGGAAGAAGCAATCAGCCCCAGCATTTT.